These 6 T cell receptor beta chains were all obtained from the same sample, sequenced in a study of CD8+ T cells in alopecia areata. cDNA reverse transcribed from extracted RNA served as the sequencing template. Sequenced by immunoSEQ multiplex PCR; TCRdb stores in-frame clones only, minus some. The table lists over 50,000 clones, 45% to 50% of them singletons. Here the sequenced sample was CD8+ T cells sorted from blood, taken at week 0. The receptors shown here come from a human donor with alopecia areata.

As for this clone: Within the sample, other DNA sequences also encode this same CDR3. This chain joins TRBV7-9 and TRBJ2-5, with 8 bases that match TRBD1. Trimming removed 3 bases from V and 4 bases from J; junction bases left unmatched: 7. The CDR3 totals 15 residues. The germline CDR1 and CDR2 sequences are SEHNR and FQNEAQ (reference sequence). The CDR3 spells CASSFTTGARETQYF. CDR3 nucleotides: TGTGCCAGCAGCTTCACGACAGGGGCGCGAGAGACCCAGTACTTC. The full variable domain, with the rest looked up from reference TRBV7-9 and TRBJ2-5, is DTGVSQNPRHKITKRGQNVTFRCDPISEHNRLYWYRQTLGQGPEFLTYFQNEAQLEKSRLLSDRFSAERPKGSFSTLEIQRTEQGDSAMYLCASSFTTGARETQYFGPGTRLLVL.

This chain links TRBV19 with TRBJ2-1; TRBD2 aligns across 8 bases. The CDR3 spans 13 residues. Germline V gives CDR1 LNHDA, CDR2 SQIVND (reference sequence). Unmatched junction bases numbered 6, after V lost 6 bases and J lost 8 bases. CDR3 sequence: CASSPGLAYEQFF. The CDR3 coding sequence is TGTGCCAGTAGCCCAGGACTAGCCTATGAGCAGTTCTTC.

This clone turned up a few times. The rearrangement links TRBV7-2 to TRBJ2-1; D ambiguous. V lost 8 bases to trimming and J lost 2 bases, with 10 bases between them. This CDR3 has 13 amino acids. Per the germline V gene, CDR1 is SGHTA and CDR2 is FQGNSA. As DNA, the CDR3 is TGTGCCAGCCTGACAAGGACCTACAATGAGCAGTTCTTC. It encodes CASLTRTYNEQFF.

This rearrangement joins TRBV29-1 to TRBJ2-7, with TRBD2 matching over 7 bases. Germline-derived CDR1 and CDR2 are SQVTM and ANQGSEA. V lost 0 bases and J lost 4; bases outside the gene matches: 9. The CDR3 is 15 amino acids. The CDR3 DNA reads as TGCAGCGTTGAAGATGGGGGGGAGGGCCATTACGAGCAGTACTTC. Its protein product is CSVEDGGEGHYEQYF.

The sample holds many counts of this clone. V is TRBV10-3 and J is TRBJ2-7; TRBD2 matches at 9 bases. This CDR3 is built from 12 residues. CDR1 is ENHRY and CDR2 is SYGVKD in the germline V gene. V shed 8 bases, J shed 6 bases, and the junction held 5 bases outside the gene matches. The CDR3 sequence is CAIDSGSREQYF. CDR3 DNA sequence: TGTGCCATCGATAGCGGGAGCCGCGAGCAGTACTTC.

The sample holds a few counts of this clone. V usage is TRBV7-2 and J usage is TRBJ2-5; D perhaps matches TRBD2 (6 bases). Trimming removed 7 bases at V and 5 bases at J, with 17 bases between. Germline V lookup: CDR1 SGHTA, CDR2 FQGNSA. The CDR3 loop spans 14 amino acids. The CDR3, as DNA: TGTGCCAGCACTCAGCACGGGGGTGGCGAGACCCAGTACTTC. It encodes CASTQHGGGETQYF. Complete variable domain (other parts from reference TRBV7-2 and TRBJ2-5): GAGVSQSPSNKVTEKGKDVELRCDPISGHTALYWYRQSLGQGLEFLIYFQGNSAPDKSGLPSDRFSAERTGGSVSTLTIQRTQQEDSAVYLCASTQHGGGETQYFGPGTRLLVL.